This T cell receptor beta chain originates from a study of blood T cell repertoires in COVID-19. As for the study in general: Both acute and convalescent COVID-19 samples were obtained from the United States, Italy and Spain. PBMCs, B-cell-depleted T cells, or T cells were the source of the cDNA or gDNA that made up the material.

Per the original data handling: From reference gene primer amplification, estimates of nucleated cell counts were derived. Method: immunoSEQ multiplex PCR; TCRdb's copy keeps in-frame clones and lacks some. V, J and clone size are taken as reported in that table, and D and trimming were inferred from the DNA itself. The table records under 250,000 clones, around 81% of them present only once. V dropped 4 bases and J dropped 10; count of bases not matched to a gene: 7. The CDR3 totals 13 residues. This clone turned up a few times. Sequencing was performed on peripheral blood. V usage is TRBV12-3 or TRBV12-4 and J usage is TRBJ1-3, with 7 bases lining up with TRBD1. The clonotype was recovered from a woman aged 65 to 85 with acute or convalescent COVID-19. This chain's CDR3 is CASSSGQPVTIYF. CDR3 DNA sequence: TGTGCCAGCAGTTCGGGACAGCCAGTGACCATATATTTT.